This is a list of T cell receptor beta chains from one sample in a study of T cell changes during pregnancy in multiple sclerosis. Clones were sequenced by immunoSEQ multiplex PCR, and TCRdb holds only the in-frame ones, with some missing. This repertoire shows tens of thousands of clones, 89% found once; its top ten account for about 6.9%. Sequenced here: CD8+ T cells from peripheral blood mononuclear cells, sampled in the second trimester of pregnancy. The receptors derive from a female donor with multiple sclerosis, enrolled in a pregnancy study. Each CDR3 is given with its conserved first and last residue. The order of the fields is CDR3 DNA, CDR3 protein, D gene, V gene, CDR3 length, J gene, clone size. A D gene is named only where the DNA matches it firmly. Not every row has a clone size; where given, it reads once, few, many or a size class.

TGTGCCAGCAGCTTGGAGGAGAGCGGGGGGCCGATTCCAGATACGCAGTATTTT	CASSLEESGGPIPDTQYF	TRBD2	TRBV5-6	18	TRBJ2-3	-
TGTGCCAGCAGTTTACCCGGACTAGCGGTTAGGGAGACCCAGTACTTC	CASSLPGLAVRETQYF	TRBD2	TRBV28	16	TRBJ2-5	-
TGTGCCACCAGCACAGGGGGTGCTGAAGCTTTCTTT	CATSTGGAEAFF	TRBD1	TRBV15	12	TRBJ1-1	few
TGTGCCAGCAGTTTATTCCCGACTAGCGGGACATACGAGCAGTACTTC	CASSLFPTSGTYEQYF	TRBD2	TRBV27	16	TRBJ2-7	-
TGTGCCAGCAGCTTAGTGCAACAGGTTAACGAAAAACTGTTTTTT	CASSLVQQVNEKLFF	-	TRBV7-9	15	TRBJ1-4	-
TGTGCCAGCAGCCCTGACAGGGGAGATCGGGAAAAACTGTTTTTT	CASSPDRGDREKLFF	TRBD1	TRBV5-4	15	TRBJ1-4	-
TGTGCCAGCAGTGATGAGGACGGGGGTTCCCCCAACACCTACGAGCAGTACTTC	CASSDEDGGSPNTYEQYF	-	TRBV2	18	TRBJ2-7	-
TGTGCCAGCAGTATAATGACGGACTTAGATCAGCCCCAGCATTTT	CASSIMTDLDQPQHF	-	TRBV28	15	TRBJ1-5	-
TGTGCCTGGAGTTCGACAGGGGAACAGCCCCAGCATTTT	CAWSSTGEQPQHF	TRBD1	TRBV30	13	TRBJ1-5	-
TGTGCCAGCAGCGTAGATACAGGGGGAACCGGGGAGCTGTTTTTT	CASSVDTGGTGELFF	TRBD1	TRBV9	15	TRBJ2-2	-
TGTGCCAGCAGCTTAGCTCCGGGACAGGGTACCTACGAGCAGTACTTC	CASSLAPGQGTYEQYF	TRBD1	TRBV7-9	16	TRBJ2-7	medium-sized
TGTGCCAGTAGTACCCTGGGACTAGTCGTGGAGACCCAGTACTTC	CASSTLGLVVETQYF	TRBD2	TRBV19	15	TRBJ2-5	-
TGTGCCAGCAGTTTACGGGGGGCAGGGAGCTCCTACGAGCAGTACTTC	CASSLRGAGSSYEQYF	-	TRBV28	16	TRBJ2-7	-
TGTGCCAGCAGTTCGTCCCTGAGGGTCTATGGCTACACCTTC	CASSSSLRVYGYTF	-	TRBV28	14	TRBJ1-2	-
TGTGCCAGCAGCCATACAAAGGGGGTGGGGAACACTGAAGCTTTCTTT	CASSHTKGVGNTEAFF	-	TRBV14	16	TRBJ1-1	-
TGTGCCAGCAGCTTAGAACAGGGCAATTCACCCCTCCACTTT	CASSLEQGNSPLHF	-	TRBV11-2	14	TRBJ1-6	-
TGCGCCAGCAGCCAAGATTTTGGTAGCGCAGATACGCAGTATTTT	CASSQDFGSADTQYF	-	TRBV4-3	15	TRBJ2-3	-
TGTGCCAGCAGCCTTCCCCGGGGGGAGGGCCTCACAGATACGCAGTATTTT	CASSLPRGEGLTDTQYF	TRBD2	TRBV11-2	17	TRBJ2-3	-
TGTGCCAGCAACGCAGGTTCCGACTACGAGCAGTACTTC	CASNAGSDYEQYF	-	TRBV13	13	TRBJ2-7	-
TGCGCCAGCAGTTGGACAGGGGCGCGGGGCCCGAACACCGGGGAGCTGTTTTTT	CASSWTGARGPNTGELFF	TRBD1	TRBV5-1	18	TRBJ2-2	-
TGTGCCAGTAAAGACACGGAACGGGACACAGATACGCAGTATTTT	CASKDTERDTDTQYF	-	TRBV19	15	TRBJ2-3	-
TGCGCCAGCAGGATAGCCGCTAGGGACAGGGGCTGGAATGAGCAGTTCTTC	CASRIAARDRGWNEQFF	TRBD1	TRBV5-1	17	TRBJ2-1	-
TGTGCCACCAGCACGGGGAGCTCCTATAATTCACCCCTCCACTTT	CATSTGSSYNSPLHF	-	TRBV15	15	TRBJ1-6	-
TGTGCCAGCAGGGTAACGGGGGAGGGCCTAAAAGAGACCCAGTACTTC	CASRVTGEGLKETQYF	TRBD2	TRBV28	16	TRBJ2-5	-
TGTGCCAGCAGTGATCCCCCAGGGGCAGTCTACGAGCAGTACTTC	CASSDPPGAVYEQYF	-	TRBV6-1	15	TRBJ2-7	-